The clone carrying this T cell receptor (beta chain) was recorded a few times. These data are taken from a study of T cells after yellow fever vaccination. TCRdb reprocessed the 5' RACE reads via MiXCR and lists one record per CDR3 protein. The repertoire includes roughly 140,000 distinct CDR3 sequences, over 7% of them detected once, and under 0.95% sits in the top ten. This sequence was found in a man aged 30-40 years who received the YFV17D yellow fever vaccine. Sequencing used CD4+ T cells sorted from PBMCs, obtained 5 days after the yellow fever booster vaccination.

CDR3 DNA: TGTGCCAGCAGTTTACTCCCCTCGGGGGGGGAGAACACTGAAGCTTTCTTT. Amino acids: CASSLLPSGGENTEAFF. The J gene is TRBJ1-1, the V gene TRBV28, with D perhaps matching TRBD1 (5 bases). CDR1 is MDHEN, CDR2 SYDVKM, per germline. V was trimmed by 2 bases and J by 1 base, leaving 17 bases between them. The CDR3 is made up of 17 amino acids.